These 13 T cell receptor beta chains were all obtained from the same sample, sequenced in a study of CD8 T cells in ankylosing spondylitis. These receptors' antigens are unknown. General study findings and limits: A motif in TCR beta, a set of several highly homologous variants, appeared characteristic of ankylosing spondylitis blood.

TCRdb passed the 5' RACE reads through MiXCR, listing each CDR3 protein once. Of hundreds of thousands of distinct CDR3 sequences listed, roughly 10% are singletons. The sequencing input was blood, either unsorted or a sorted T cell fraction (not recorded which). Source of these receptors: a male donor with ankylosing spondylitis.

In this sample, this clonotype turned up many times. J is TRBJ1-4 and V is TRBV20-1; D is possibly TRBD1 (6 bases). V was clipped by 5 bases and J by 0 bases, with 10 bases between them. Germline V gene sequence: CDR1 DFQATT, CDR2 SNEGSKA (reference sequence). The CDR3 spans 14 residues. The CDR3 DNA is TGCAGTGCTGGTCGGACAGCAACTAATGAAAAACTGTTTTTT. It encodes CSAGRTATNEKLFF.

This clonotype appeared a few times. The chain recombines TRBV7-3 with TRBJ2-5; 8 bases align to TRBD1. CDR1 and CDR2 (germline): SGHTA, FQGTGA. The ends lost 0 bases at V and 4 bases at J; junction bases unmatched: 7. CDR3 length equals 16 residues. The CDR3 DNA reads as TGTGCCAGCAGCTTAACAGTGTCAGGGGGCGCAGAGACCCAGTACTTC. Translation: CASSLTVSGGAETQYF. Looking up the rest from reference TRBV7-3 and TRBJ2-5 gives the full variable domain: GAGVSQTPSNKVTEKGKYVELRCDPISGHTALYWYRQSLGQGPEFLIYFQGTGAADDSGLPNDRFFAVRPEGSVSTLKIQRTERGDSAVYLCASSLTVSGGAETQYFGPGTRLLVL.

This chain connects TRBV28 to TRBJ1-2, with D maybe TRBD1 (5 bases). V dropped 2 bases and J dropped 4 bases, with 8 bases sitting between them. CDR1 is MDHEN and CDR2 is SYDVKM in the germline V gene. The CDR3 consists of 13 residues. CDR3 region: CASSLRQIYGYTF. For the CDR3, the DNA is TGTGCCAGCAGTTTACGACAGATCTATGGCTACACCTTC.

This clonotype was counted between two and nine times. The chain uses TRBV29-1 and TRBJ1-1, with TRBD1 as a possible D gene (6 bases). The ends were cut back, 6 bases at V and 1 base at J, with 15 bases in the middle. The germline gives CDR1 SQVTM, CDR2 ANQGSEA. This CDR3 spans 14 amino acids. CDR3 residues: CSVGGRLANTEAFF. For the CDR3, the DNA is TGCAGCGTGGGGGGGCGATTGGCGAACACTGAAGCTTTCTTT.

This clonotype was seen a handful of times. V and J are TRBV29-1 and TRBJ1-2; no reliable D call. CDR1 and CDR2 (germline): SQVTM, ANQGSEA. Trimming cost V 1 base and J 8 bases, with 14 bases left between them. The CDR3 consists of 13 residues. CDR3 in DNA: TGCAGCGTTGAAGTGTCGGGGTGGCAGGGCTACACCTTC. It yields the protein CSVEVSGWQGYTF.

V usage is TRBV28 and J usage is TRBJ2-7; D is unresolved. The CDR3 is 13 residues long. V was pared by 11 bases and J by 0 bases, with 14 bases between. The germline CDR1 and CDR2 sequences are MDHEN and SYDVKM. The CDR3: CASLPGGSYEQYF. The DNA for the CDR3 is TGTGCCTCTCTTCCGGGCGGCTCCTACGAGCAGTACTTC.

This clonotype has a handful of counts. CDR3 in DNA: TGTGCCAGCAGCCCTAGCGGGAGCAAGTCGGTGACCCAGTACTTC. It encodes CASSPSGSKSVTQYF. The rearrangement joins TRBV7-2 to TRBJ2-5; 10 bases are shared with TRBD2. Unmatched junction bases numbered 10, after V lost 5 bases and J lost 7 bases. The CDR3 runs to 15 residues. CDR1 SGHTA and CDR2 FQGNSA come from the germline V gene.

In its sample, this clonotype was seen a few times. The J gene is TRBJ2-1, the V gene TRBV20-1; TRBD2 might be the D (6 bases). The V end lost 0 bases, the J end lost 12 bases, and 12 bases lay between the germline ends. From germline, CDR1 is DFQATT and CDR2 SNEGSKA (reference sequence). The CDR3 consists of 12 residues. The CDR3 nucleotides are TGCAGTGCTAGAGATTGGGGGGAGTCGCAGTTCTTC. It translates to CSARDWGESQFF.

The chain combines TRBV6-2 or TRBV6-3 with TRBJ1-6, with D uncertain. The germline V gene has CDR1 MNHEY and CDR2 SVGEGT. The CDR3 length is 14 residues. V was shortened by 10 bases and J by 2 bases, with 12 bases between the two germline ends. CDR3 sequence (DNA): TGTGCCACCCGACGAGGGACCTATAATTCACCCCTCCACTTT. Protein: CATRRGTYNSPLHF.

This clonotype was seen more than once but under ten times. This sequence joins TRBV5-1 and TRBJ2-1; possibly TRBD2 for D (6 bases). V was trimmed by 0 bases and J by 2 bases, leaving 12 bases between them. CDR1 and CDR2 from the germline V gene are SGHRS and YFSETQ. The CDR3 length is 16 residues. CDR3 sequence reads: CASSLGALAAYNEQFF. The CDR3 DNA is TGCGCCAGCAGCTTGGGGGCACTAGCAGCCTACAATGAGCAGTTCTTC.

This clonotype has at least ten counts. This chain uses TRBV5-1 with TRBJ2-2; 8 bases line up with TRBD1. The V and J ends lost 4 bases and 4 bases, in that order; junction bases with no gene match: 9. From germline, CDR1 is SGHRS and CDR2 YFSETQ. The CDR3 is 16 residues long. CDR3 nucleotide sequence: TGCGCCAGCAGCAACGTCGACAGGGGAATCACCGGGGAGCTGTTTTTT. This translates into CASSNVDRGITGELFF. The full variable domain, its missing parts supplied by reference TRBV5-1 and TRBJ2-2, is KAGVTQTPRYLIKTRGQQVTLSCSPISGHRSVSWYQQTPGQGLQFLFEYFSETQRNKGNFPGRFSGRQFSNSRSEMNVSTLELGDSALYLCASSNVDRGITGELFFGEGSRLTVL.

Only one count was recorded for this clonotype. The V call is TRBV10-3, the J call TRBJ1-2, with D unresolved. CDR3 length: 16 residues. Germline CDR1 reads ENHRY; CDR2 reads SYGVKD. Trimming removed 0 bases at V and 2 bases at J, with 13 bases between. For the CDR3, the DNA is TGTGCCATCAGTGAGTCGTCCTTTCCAGGAAACTATGGCTACACCTTC. Translation gives CAISESSFPGNYGYTF.

This clonotype was detected ten times or more. This chain links TRBV5-6 with TRBJ2-1, with D perhaps TRBD1 (6 bases). Germline CDR1 reads SGHDT; CDR2 reads YYEEEE. The CDR3 is made up of 13 amino acids. The ends were cut back, 3 bases at V and 7 bases at J, with 11 bases in the middle. The CDR3 sequence is CASSYRVRNEQFF. DNA for the CDR3: TGTGCCAGCAGCTACAGGGTTAGGAATGAGCAGTTCTTC.